This passage covers 9 T cell receptor beta chains from one sample sequenced in a study of cytotoxic CD8 clonotypes in ibrutinib-treated CLL. TCRdb's table, derived via immunoSEQ multiplex PCR, lists solely in-frame clones and lacks some. The table lists more than 50,000 clones, 45% to 65% of them singletons. Sequencing used PBMCs, obtained after 12 months of ibrutinib treatment. Source of these receptors: a human donor with chronic lymphocytic leukemia.

The gene calls are TRBV4-2 and TRBJ2-7; TRBD2 aligns across 10 bases. After removal of 0 bases from V and 11 bases from J, the junction contained 7 bases not matched to a gene. This CDR3 comprises 14 residues. Germline V lookup: CDR1 LGHNA, CDR2 YNFKEQ. CDR3 region: CASSQDRLAGVKYF. CDR3 nucleotides: TGTGCCAGCAGCCAAGATCGACTAGCGGGTGTCAAGTACTTC.

This chain links TRBV5-5 with TRBJ1-5; 12 bases agree with TRBD1. V dropped 4 bases and J dropped 6; count of bases not matched to a gene: 8. CDR3 length equals 16 residues. Germline assignment: CDR1 SGHKS and CDR2 YYEKEE (reference sequence). CDR3 in DNA: TGTGCCAGCAGCGGAGGGACAGGGGGCATTCGTCAGCCCCAGCATTTT. Its translation: CASSGGTGGIRQPQHF.

The chain joins TRBV19 to TRBJ2-3, with D hard to call. Trimming left V 6 bases short and J 2 bases short, with 21 bases between. Per germline, CDR1 LNHDA and CDR2 SQIVND (reference sequence). This CDR3 spans 17 amino acids. The CDR3 reads CASRPSQVPGPTDTQYF. For the CDR3, the DNA is TGTGCCAGTAGACCGAGCCAGGTCCCAGGCCCCACAGATACGCAGTATTTT.

CDR3 sequence (DNA): TGTGCCAGCAGCCAGGGAGACAGGGCCACCTACGAGCAGTACGTC. Its translation: CASSQGDRATYEQYV. The J gene is TRBJ2-7, the V gene TRBV7-8; 7 nucleotides align to TRBD1. Germline CDR1 SGHVS, CDR2 FQNEAQ. The CDR3 consists of 15 residues. Trimming cost V 5 bases and J 2 bases; bases outside gene matches: 9.

The rearrangement links TRBV9 to TRBJ2-5; 7 nucleotides agree with TRBD1. This CDR3 is 14 amino acids long. The germline V gene has CDR1 SGDLS and CDR2 YYNGEE. With V trimmed by 0 bases and J by 13 bases, 12 bases remained unmatched. CDR3 loop: CASSVASAGGMRYF. CDR3 bases: TGTGCCAGCAGCGTAGCTTCGGCAGGGGGAATGAGGTACTTC.

The J gene is TRBJ2-3, the V gene TRBV7-2; tentative D call: TRBD2 (5 bases). V was trimmed by 4 bases and J by 2 bases, leaving 13 bases between them. CDR1 is SGHTA and CDR2 is FQGNSA in the germline V gene. The CDR3 has 15 residues. CDR3 DNA: TGTGCCAGCAGCTCCCTGGGCGGGTACACAGATACGCAGTATTTT. It is translated as CASSSLGGYTDTQYF.

This chain joins TRBV7-6 and TRBJ2-3; D gene unclear. The germline gives CDR1 SGHVS, CDR2 FNYEAQ. This CDR3 has 13 amino acids. The V and J ends lost 1 base and 6 bases respectively, with 8 bases between them. CDR3 nucleotides: TGTGCCAGCAGCTTAGTCGCGCGGGATACGCAGTATTTT. Amino acids: CASSLVARDTQYF.

The chain has TRBV28 and TRBJ2-4; 8 nucleotides match TRBD1. Germline-derived CDR1 and CDR2 are MDHEN and SYDVKM. This CDR3 spans 20 amino acids. The V and J ends lost 5 bases and 0 bases, in that order; junction bases with no gene match: 18. Here the CDR3 reads CASSIRTGIAVGLAKNIQYF. The CDR3 DNA sequence: TGTGCCAGCAGTATACGGACAGGGATCGCTGTCGGACTAGCCAAAAACATTCAGTACTTC.

This chain connects TRBV28 to TRBJ1-3; tentative D call: TRBD1 (6 bases). CDR1 is MDHEN and CDR2 is SYDVKM in the germline V gene. Trimming shortened V by 6 bases and J by 4 bases, and 13 bases separated the two germline ends. The CDR3 runs to 14 residues. The CDR3 DNA reads TGTGCCAGCAGGGAGACAGGAGGAGGAAACACCATATATTTT. The encoded protein is CASRETGGGNTIYF.